One sample yielded the 25 T cell receptor beta chains listed below, sequenced in a study of T cell responses to AZD1222 COVID-19 vaccine (dated by TCRdb to the early 2020s). Library generation was performed with the immunoSEQ multiplex PCR assay. TCRdb holds this immuneACCESS table with in-frame rearrangements only. Some clones are missing; in checked studies, unresolved V genes explain under half, and the rest has no known cause. In all, the sample holds about 150,000 clones, and 85% to 95% of those were seen once. The top ten hold over 1% of the sample. Interpreted using the paper, the time point label stands for: baseline before first vaccination. The sample was peripheral blood, taken on day 0 of AZD1222 vaccination. These receptors came from an adult in good health.

DNA of the CDR3: TGTGCCAGCTCAGACCGTTCAGATACGCAGTATTTT. As protein: CASSDRSDTQYF. The J gene is TRBJ2-3, the V gene TRBV18; D not certain. CDR1 KGHSH and CDR2 LQKENI come from the germline V gene. The CDR3 sequence is 12 residues long. Trimming stripped 5 bases from V and 4 bases from J, with 7 bases between.

J is TRBJ2-1 and V is TRBV6-2 or TRBV6-3, with TRBD2 matching over 10 bases. The germline CDR1 and CDR2 sequences are MNHEY and SVGEGT. V shed 2 bases, J shed 3 bases, and the junction held 13 bases outside the gene matches. This CDR3 is built from 19 residues. The CDR3 DNA follows: TGTGCCAGCAGTTACAGGGGGGGGGTCCTAGCGGGAGACTACAATGAGCAGTTCTTC. It encodes CASSYRGGVLAGDYNEQFF.

J is TRBJ1-2 and V is TRBV6-5; D may be TRBD1 (5 bases). Germline CDR1 MNHEY, CDR2 SVGAGI. Trimming took 0 bases from V and 4 from J, leaving 12 bases between them. The CDR3 loop spans 15 amino acids. CDR3 nucleotides: TGTGCCAGCAGTTACTCGGGGCAAAAAGGCTATGGCTACACCTTC. This sequence encodes CASSYSGQKGYGYTF.

This chain joins TRBV5-1 and TRBJ2-3; D is perhaps TRBD2 (5 bases). This CDR3 spans 15 amino acids. In germline, CDR1 is SGHRS, CDR2 YFSETQ. Trimming took off 4 bases at V and 3 bases at J, with 15 bases between the two ends. This CDR3 reads CASSGGPTGTDTQYF. CDR3 nucleotide sequence: TGCGCCAGCAGCGGCGGGCCTACTGGGACAGATACGCAGTATTTT.

The chain combines TRBV19 with TRBJ1-1; no firm D call. Germline V gene lookup returns CDR1 LNHDA and CDR2 SQIVND (reference sequence). V lost 6 bases to trimming and J lost 1 base, with 12 bases between them. There are 14 residues in the CDR3. Written as DNA, the CDR3 is TGTGCCAGTAGGATCGGACGGGGGAACACTGAAGCTTTCTTT. This gives the protein CASRIGRGNTEAFF. Looking up the rest from reference TRBV19 and TRBJ1-1 gives the full variable domain: DGGITQSPKYLFRKEGQNVTLSCEQNLNHDAMYWYRQDPGQGLRLIYYSQIVNDFQKGDIAEGYSVSREKKESFPLTVTSAQKNPTAFYLCASRIGRGNTEAFFGQGTRLTVV.

The chain recombines TRBV4-2 with TRBJ2-1; D possibly corresponds to TRBD2 (5 bases). V lost 0 bases to trimming and J lost 0 bases, with 15 bases between them. This CDR3 is built from 18 residues. Germline lookup yields CDR1 LGHNA and CDR2 YNFKEQ. The CDR3 sequence is CASSQDLERLSSYNEQFF. The CDR3 region has the DNA TGTGCCAGCAGCCAAGATCTAGAGCGGCTCAGCTCCTACAATGAGCAGTTCTTC.

The DNA for the CDR3 is TGTGCCAGCTATATGACAGGGGCAGGCGAGACCCAGTACTTC. It encodes CASYMTGAGETQYF. The chain links TRBV6-5 to TRBJ2-5; TRBD1 aligns across 8 bases. The CDR3 covers 14 residues. V gave up 8 bases and J gave up 5 bases; unmatched junction bases: 10. Germline assignment: CDR1 MNHEY and CDR2 SVGAGI.

This rearrangement joins TRBV7-2 to TRBJ2-1; 12 bases fit TRBD2. There are 14 residues in the CDR3. Germline lookup yields CDR1 SGHTA and CDR2 FQGNSA. Trimming at V came to 4 bases and at J to 8 bases, leaving 3 bases not matched to a gene. CDR3 DNA sequence: TGTGCCAGCAGCTGGACTAGCGGGGCATATGAGCAGTTCTTC. Translated: CASSWTSGAYEQFF.

This clone was seen just once. The gene calls are TRBV4-1 and TRBJ2-2; possibly TRBD2 for D (7 bases). Trimming cost V 3 bases and J 8 bases, with 19 bases left between them. The V gene's germline CDR1 is MGHRA and CDR2 YSYEKL. This CDR3 comprises 16 residues. The DNA for the CDR3 is TGCGCCAGCAGCCAGGGGGGGGCCCTTCCCGGAGGGGAGCTGTTTTTT. This sequence encodes CASSQGGALPGGELFF.

This clone was counted between two and nine times. The same CDR3 also results from other DNA sequences found in this sample. This rearrangement joins TRBV2 to TRBJ1-1; 9 bases fit TRBD1. Germline V lookup: CDR1 SNHLY, CDR2 FYNNEI. The ends lost 8 bases at V and 1 base at J; junction bases unmatched: 2. The CDR3 loop spans 13 amino acids. CDR3 sequence (DNA): TGTGCCAGCTCGGGACAGGGGAACACTGAAGCTTTCTTT. Amino acid sequence: CASSGQGNTEAFF.

This chain connects TRBV5-1 to TRBJ1-2, with unresolved D. CDR3 length: 14 residues. CDR1 is SGHRS, CDR2 YFSETQ, per germline. V was trimmed by 7 bases and J by 0 bases, leaving 13 bases between them. The CDR3 DNA reads as TGCGCCAGCCGAGACGCACAAGCTAACTATGGCTACACCTTC. Protein sequence: CASRDAQANYGYTF.

The chain couples TRBV7-9 to TRBJ1-4; D is unclear. V lost 4 bases, J lost 0 bases, and 9 bases lay in between. This CDR3 comprises 15 residues. Germline CDR1 is SEHNR and CDR2 is FQNEAQ (reference sequence). CDR3 sequence: CASSSVSATNEKLFF. DNA of the CDR3: TGTGCCAGCAGCTCTGTATCAGCAACTAATGAAAAACTGTTTTTT.

V usage is TRBV5-8 and J usage is TRBJ2-2; 8 bases fit TRBD2. Trimming took 5 bases from V and 1 from J; bases not matched to a gene: 7. The CDR3 runs to 16 residues. In germline, CDR1 is SGHTS, CDR2 YDEGEE. In DNA, the CDR3 is TGTGCCAGCAGTCAGTCGCGGGAGGAGAACACCGGGGAGCTGTTTTTT. It specifies CASSQSREENTGELFF.

The V and J genes are TRBV19 and TRBJ1-2, with D possibly being TRBD1 (5 bases). The CDR3 length is 14 residues. V was shortened by 5 bases and J by 4 bases, with 14 bases between the two germline ends. Germline V gene data show CDR1 as LNHDA and CDR2 as SQIVND (reference sequence). CDR3 loop: CASSPRGGGYGYTF. The DNA of the CDR3 is TGTGCCAGTAGTCCCCGGGGGGGAGGCTATGGCTACACCTTC.

The CDR3 protein is CAISESTGREFGYTF. DNA of the CDR3: TGTGCCATCAGTGAGTCGACAGGCCGAGAGTTTGGCTACACCTTC. V gene TRBV10-3 combines with J gene TRBJ1-2, with a weak D call TRBD1 (6 bases). V was cut by 0 bases and J by 7 bases, with 15 bases left in between. This CDR3 contains 15 residues. Germline loops: CDR1 ENHRY, CDR2 SYGVKD.

This chain connects TRBV5-8 to TRBJ2-3, with 7 positions matching TRBD2. Germline CDR1 and CDR2: SGHTS and YDEGEE. The CDR3 runs 17 residues. V lost 0 bases to trimming and J lost 2 bases; unmatched junction nucleotides: 9. The CDR3 sequence: CASSLDRLASYTDTQYF. For the CDR3, the DNA is TGTGCCAGCAGCTTGGATCGACTAGCCTCTTACACAGATACGCAGTATTTT. The full variable domain, in which reference TRBV5-8 and TRBJ2-3 provide the parts outside the CDR3, is EAGVTQSPTHLIKTRGQQATLRCSPISGHTSVYWYQQALGLGLQFLLWYDEGEERNRGNFPPRFSGRQFPNYSSELNVNALELEDSALYLCASSLDRLASYTDTQYFGPGTRLTVL.

This clone was counted a single time. The chain is built from TRBV6-5 and TRBJ1-4; 7 bases are a match to TRBD1. The CDR3 totals 13 residues. Per the germline V gene, CDR1 is MNHEY and CDR2 is SVGAGI. After removal of 6 bases from V and 8 bases from J, the junction contained 6 bases not matched to a gene. Here the CDR3 reads CASRNRGGEKLFF. DNA of the CDR3: TGTGCCAGCAGAAACAGGGGAGGGGAAAAACTGTTTTTT.

The genes are TRBV4-2 and TRBJ1-6; no clear D. Germline lookup yields CDR1 LGHNA and CDR2 YNFKEQ. V lost 0 bases and J 6 bases, leaving 12 bases between the germline ends. This CDR3 is 16 amino acids long. The CDR3 sequence: CASSQEGYGLNSPLHF. In DNA form, the CDR3 reads TGTGCCAGCAGCCAAGAAGGGTACGGCCTTAATTCACCCCTCCACTTT.

This chain uses TRBV20-1 with TRBJ1-1; maybe TRBD1 (6 bases). The V gene's germline CDR1 is DFQATT and CDR2 SNEGSKA (reference sequence). Trimming took off 0 bases at V and 10 bases at J, with 9 bases between the two ends. The length of the CDR3 is 11 residues. The CDR3 nucleotides read TGCAGTGCTAGAGATCGGGGGCCAGCTTTCTTT. Translating gives CSARDRGPAFF.

The rearrangement joins TRBV19 to TRBJ1-1; D is uncertain. The CDR3 runs 13 residues. V was shortened by 6 bases and J by 4 bases, with 12 bases between the two germline ends. The germline V gene encodes CDR1 LNHDA and CDR2 SQIVND (reference sequence). The DNA for the CDR3 is TGTGCCAGTAGGCGGATGAGCGGCACTGAAGCTTTCTTT. This encodes CASRRMSGTEAFF.

V gene TRBV3-1 (or the pseudogene TRBV3-2) combines with J gene TRBJ2-2; D not certain. Germline CDR1 and CDR2: LGHDT and YNNKEL (reference sequence). Trimming took off 3 bases at V and 3 bases at J, with 5 bases between the two ends. This CDR3 region has 13 residues. The CDR3 region is CASSQHYTGELFF. The CDR3 coding sequence is TGTGCCAGCAGCCAGCATTACACCGGGGAGCTGTTTTTT.

This clone was found a few times. The V and J genes are TRBV6-1 and TRBJ2-5; 8 nucleotides match TRBD2. Germline values: CDR1 MNHNS, CDR2 SASEGT. The CDR3 is 15 residues long. With V trimmed by 1 base and J by 5 bases, 6 bases remained unmatched. The CDR3 nucleotides read TGTGCCAGCAGTGAAGAGAGCGGGGGAGCGGAGACCCAGTACTTC. It is translated as CASSEESGGAETQYF.

The chain links TRBV9 to TRBJ2-2; D possibly matches TRBD1 or TRBD2 (6 bases each). Germline CDR1 SGDLS, CDR2 YYNGEE. V was clipped by 7 bases and J by 5 bases, with 12 bases between them. This CDR3 has 13 amino acids. The CDR3: CASAGGTTGELFF. The CDR3 DNA follows: TGTGCCAGCGCGGGCGGGACAACCGGGGAGCTGTTTTTT. Full variable domain (remainder filled in from reference TRBV9 and TRBJ2-2): DSGVTQTPKHLITATGQRVTLRCSPRSGDLSVYWYQQSLDQGLQFLIQYYNGEERAKGNILERFSAQQFPDLHSELNLSSLELGDSALYFCASAGGTTGELFFGEGSRLTVL.

The gene calls are TRBV7-3 and TRBJ2-3; D perhaps matches TRBD2 (5 bases). The V and J ends lost 2 bases and 1 base respectively, with 10 bases between them. The germline gives CDR1 SGHTA, CDR2 FQGTGA. The CDR3 totals 15 residues. The CDR3 reads CASSLGISGTDTQYF. CDR3 DNA: TGTGCCAGCAGCTTAGGTATTAGCGGCACAGATACGCAGTATTTT.

This clone was recorded once. This chain uses TRBV6-1 with TRBJ2-2; TRBD1 matches at 7 bases. The CDR3 extends over 16 amino acids. Looked up from germline, CDR1 is MNHNS and CDR2 is SASEGT. V was clipped by 4 bases and J by 1 base; unmatched bases: 6. The CDR3 is CASSGAGTENTGELFF. CDR3 nucleotides: TGTGCCAGCAGTGGCGCCGGGACAGAGAACACCGGGGAGCTGTTTTTT.